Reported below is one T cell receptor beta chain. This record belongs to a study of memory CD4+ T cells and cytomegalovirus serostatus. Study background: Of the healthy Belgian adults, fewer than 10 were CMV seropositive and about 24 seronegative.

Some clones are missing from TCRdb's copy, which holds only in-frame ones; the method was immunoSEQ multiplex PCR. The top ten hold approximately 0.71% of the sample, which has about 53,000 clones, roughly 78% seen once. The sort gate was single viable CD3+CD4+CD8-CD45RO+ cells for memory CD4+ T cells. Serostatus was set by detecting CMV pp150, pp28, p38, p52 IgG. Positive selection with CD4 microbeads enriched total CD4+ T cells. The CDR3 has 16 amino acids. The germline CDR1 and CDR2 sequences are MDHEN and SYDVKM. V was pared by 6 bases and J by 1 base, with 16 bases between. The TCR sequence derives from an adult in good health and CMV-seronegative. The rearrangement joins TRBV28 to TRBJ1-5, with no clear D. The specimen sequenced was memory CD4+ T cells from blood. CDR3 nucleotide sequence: TGTGCCAGCAGCCGCGGAGGAAACCCGAGCAATCAGCCCCAGCATTTT. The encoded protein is CASSRGGNPSNQPQHF.